This TCR beta chain was documented in a study of T cell repertoires in cytomegalovirus infection. Study summary: The public TCR beta signatures pointed to both CMV infection and matching HLA type.

With 0 bases removed from V and 2 bases from J, the gap between germline ends came to 12 bases. Germline CDR1 reads SGHRS; CDR2 reads YFSETQ. This CDR3 contains 15 residues. This clonotype was seen repeatedly, ten times or more. The antigen remains undetermined. Study-level results: Cumulative public TCR beta family frequency identified CMV carriers with the relevant HLA. Ex vivo responses were dominated by HLA-C-restricted CMV-specific TCR beta clonotypes.

TCRdb re-called the reads through MiXCR, storing one row per CDR3 protein. There are 200,000 to 250,000 distinct CDR3 sequences in the sample; approximately 22% occur only once, and around a sixth lies in the top ten. The chain recombines TRBV5-1 with TRBJ2-7, with D perhaps assigned TRBD1 or TRBD2 (5 bases each). This clonotype was sampled from a human donor in good health (CMV status not recorded). Some clones in this sample may be carry-over from other donors' samples. Material: CD8+ T cells from PBMCs. CDR3 residues: CASSLEAGTAYEQYF. The CDR3 DNA is TGCGCCAGCAGCTTGGAAGCAGGGACCGCCTACGAGCAGTACTTC.